The T cell receptor (beta chain) under discussion was sequenced for a study of shared clonotypes between healthy human individuals. Study-wide background: There were three CD4 naive, three CD4 memory, two CD8 naive and one CD8 memory plates per donor.

Using immunoSEQ multiplex PCR, the repertoire was profiled, and TCRdb retains in-frame clones only, with some absent. The sample includes around 1.5 million clones, 95% to 99% of them seen just once. The length of the CDR3 is 13 residues. V was clipped by 6 bases and J by 4 bases, with 12 bases between them. Germline V gene sequence: CDR1 MDHEN, CDR2 SYDVKM. The sequence came from a man aged 25 to 40 in good health. The chain couples TRBV28 to TRBJ2-5; D gene uncertain. The sequenced material came from naive CD4+ T cells sorted from blood. Subset specified: CD45RA+ positively selected. CDR3: CASRESARETQYF. The CDR3 DNA reads as TGTGCCAGCAGGGAGTCAGCGCGAGAGACCCAGTACTTC.